Listed here are 27 T cell receptor beta chains from one sample, sequenced in a study of blood T cell repertoires in COVID-19. Produced via immunoSEQ multiplex PCR; TCRdb's table is partial and in-frame only. Of fewer than 300,000 clones listed, around 87% were seen once; the top ten hold approximately 2.2%. The source material was peripheral blood. The source of these receptors is a woman between 50 and 59 years old with acute or convalescent COVID-19.

The chain joins TRBV7-9 to TRBJ2-3, with 13 bases lining up with TRBD2. From germline, CDR1 is SEHNR and CDR2 FQNEAQ (reference sequence). The CDR3 is made up of 18 amino acids. V lost 1 base to trimming and J lost 3 bases; unmatched junction nucleotides: 7. CDR3 nucleotide sequence: TGTGCCAGCAGCTTAGGGACTAGCGGGAGTGGGGGGACAGATACGCAGTATTTT. It yields the protein CASSLGTSGSGGTDTQYF.

CDR3 sequence: CASSLGQGLDEQFF. The CDR3 nucleotides read TGTGCCAGCAGCTTGGGACAGGGTCTGGATGAGCAGTTCTTC. The chain joins TRBV5-4 to TRBJ2-1; the match to TRBD1 covers 7 bases. The CDR3 has 14 residues. The V gene end was trimmed by 0 bases and the J gene end by 8 bases; junction bases not matched to a gene: 5. CDR1 is SGHNT and CDR2 is YYREEE in the germline V gene (reference sequence).

V usage is TRBV27 and J usage is TRBJ2-7, with 9 positions matching TRBD2. J was trimmed by 2 bases and V by 5 bases; bases with no gene match: 7. The germline gives CDR1 MNHEY, CDR2 SMNVEV (reference sequence). This CDR3 is built from 15 residues. The CDR3 loop reads CASSTRLAATYEQYF. CDR3 nucleotide sequence: TGTGCCAGCAGTACCCGACTAGCGGCTACCTACGAGCAGTACTTC.

The sample holds a few counts of this clone. The rearrangement links TRBV6-5 to TRBJ1-1; D ambiguous. This CDR3 spans 14 amino acids. Trimming cost V 6 bases and J 0 bases, with 11 bases left between them. Germline-derived CDR1 and CDR2 are MNHEY and SVGAGI. CDR3 protein: CASSYRDVNTEAFF. The CDR3 nucleotides are TGTGCCAGCAGCTACCGGGATGTGAACACTGAAGCTTTCTTT.

J is TRBJ1-3 and V is TRBV7-2; D is unclear. Germline lookup yields CDR1 SGHTA and CDR2 FQGNSA. V was shortened by 2 bases and J by 0 bases, with 14 bases between the two germline ends. This CDR3 contains 17 residues. CDR3 amino acids: CASSLLPTAYSGNTIYF. The CDR3 nucleotides are TGTGCCAGCAGCTTACTTCCAACAGCCTACTCTGGAAACACCATATATTTT.

The chain carries TRBV29-1 and TRBJ1-5, with a possible D match to TRBD1 (5 bases). From germline, CDR1 is SQVTM and CDR2 ANQGSEA. The CDR3 length is 12 residues. Deletions cut 6 bases from V and 6 bases from J, with 12 bases between. The CDR3 sequence is CSVAGQGQPQHF. In DNA, the CDR3 is TGCAGCGTAGCGGGCCAGGGTCAGCCCCAGCATTTT.

The chain is built from TRBV4-3 and TRBJ1-4, with 9 nucleotides matching TRBD1. CDR1 is LGHNA and CDR2 is YSLEER in the germline V gene. The CDR3 is 16 amino acids. V lost 2 bases and J lost 7; bases outside the gene matches: 8. The CDR3 reads CASSQSPHRGLEKLFF. The CDR3 bases are TGCGCCAGCAGCCAATCGCCTCACAGGGGGCTTGAAAAACTGTTTTTT.

A single count supports this clone. This chain uses TRBV28 with TRBJ2-7, with TRBD2 as a possible D gene (6 bases). CDR3 length: 15 residues. Looked up from germline, CDR1 is MDHEN and CDR2 is SYDVKM. The V end was cut by 2 bases, the J end by 3 bases, with 14 bases between. The CDR3 DNA follows: TGTGCCAGCAGTTTAGAACGGGGGACGGGCTACGAGCAGTACTTC. It yields the protein CASSLERGTGYEQYF.

The chain links TRBV28 to TRBJ1-5; 8 bases fit TRBD1. The CDR3 sequence is 16 residues long. Germline V gene lookup returns CDR1 MDHEN and CDR2 SYDVKM. The V segment lost 1 base and the J segment 7 bases; nucleotides outside the gene matches: 9. CDR3 bases: TGTGCCAGCAGTTTATATCAGGGACAGGTCAGCCAGCCCCAGCATTTT. As protein: CASSLYQGQVSQPQHF.

V and J are TRBV6-5 and TRBJ2-5, with D perhaps matching TRBD1 (5 bases). Germline CDR1 and CDR2: MNHEY and SVGAGI. CDR3 length equals 13 residues. V lost 5 bases, J lost 4 bases, and 11 bases lay in between. The CDR3 here is CASSPRVGETQYF. The CDR3, as DNA: TGTGCCAGCAGTCCCAGGGTAGGAGAGACCCAGTACTTC.

The chain is built from TRBV24-1 and TRBJ1-1, with 9 bases lining up with TRBD1. Unmatched junction bases numbered 6, after V lost 7 bases and J lost 4 bases. The CDR3 has 14 amino acids. CDR1 and CDR2 (germline): KGHDR, SFDVKD. The CDR3 sequence: CATRDETGGTEAFF. CDR3 bases: TGTGCCACCAGAGACGAGACAGGGGGCACTGAAGCTTTCTTT.

This clone was counted between two and nine times. The rearrangement links TRBV5-1 to TRBJ1-6; D not certain. The CDR3 totals 16 residues. V was pared by 0 bases and J by 7 bases, with 14 bases between. The germline CDR1 and CDR2 sequences are SGHRS and YFSETQ. CDR3 sequence (DNA): TGCGCCAGCAGCTTGGGTGCAACCGGGTTAAATTCACCCCTCCACTTT. Its translation: CASSLGATGLNSPLHF.

The chain uses TRBV6-2 or TRBV6-3 and TRBJ2-1; 10 nucleotides align to TRBD2. Trimming at V came to 5 bases and at J to 6 bases, leaving 7 bases not matched to a gene. Germline V lookup: CDR1 MNHEY, CDR2 SVGEGT. There are 15 residues in the CDR3. The CDR3 spells CASSHRASGSNEQFF. CDR3 DNA sequence: TGTGCCAGCAGTCACAGGGCTAGCGGGAGCAATGAGCAGTTCTTC.

This chain links TRBV19 with TRBJ2-7, with 8 bases identical to TRBD1. The germline gives CDR1 LNHDA, CDR2 SQIVND (reference sequence). CDR3 length: 15 amino acids. V shed 2 bases, J shed 4 bases, and the junction held 7 bases outside the gene matches. The CDR3 sequence: CASSISAGGLYEQYF. The CDR3 region has the DNA TGTGCCAGTAGTATATCGGCAGGGGGCTTGTACGAGCAGTACTTC.

V gene TRBV5-6 combines with J gene TRBJ2-2; D is undetermined. The CDR3 has 14 amino acids. Trimming cost V 4 bases and J 0 bases, with 7 bases left between them. Germline lookup yields CDR1 SGHDT and CDR2 YYEEEE. CDR3 residues: CASSRVSNTGELFF. CDR3 in DNA: TGTGCCAGCAGCCGAGTATCGAACACCGGGGAGCTGTTTTTT.

This rearrangement joins TRBV29-1 to TRBJ1-5, with D unresolved. V dropped 4 bases and J dropped 1 base, with 8 bases sitting between them. CDR1 is SQVTM, CDR2 ANQGSEA, per germline. The CDR3 runs 13 residues. CDR3 amino acids: CSVAGLSNQPQHF. DNA of the CDR3: TGCAGCGTTGCCGGGTTAAGCAATCAGCCCCAGCATTTT.

This clone appeared a single time. The chain is built from TRBV5-5 and TRBJ2-2, with 9 bases identical to TRBD2. Germline V gene data show CDR1 as SGHKS and CDR2 as YYEKEE (reference sequence). The CDR3 is made up of 15 amino acids. V gave up 0 bases and J gave up 8 bases; unmatched junction bases: 5. CDR3 amino acids: CASSLAGTSRGELFF. The CDR3 region has the DNA TGTGCCAGCAGCTTGGCCGGGACTAGCCGAGGGGAGCTGTTTTTT.

The chain joins TRBV28 to TRBJ2-1; 7 positions agree with TRBD2. Germline values: CDR1 MDHEN, CDR2 SYDVKM. V was clipped by 3 bases and J by 4 bases; unmatched bases: 6. The CDR3 loop spans 15 amino acids. The CDR3, as DNA: TGTGCCAGCAGTTTTCTTGCGGGAGCATACAATGAGCAGTTCTTC. It codes for CASSFLAGAYNEQFF.

The rearrangement links TRBV25-1 to TRBJ1-3, with D perhaps matching TRBD1 (6 bases). V dropped 1 base and J dropped 5 bases, with 9 bases sitting between them. Germline CDR1 and CDR2: MGHDK and SYGVNS. The CDR3 runs 14 residues. Here the CDR3 DNA reads TGTGCCAGCAGTGAATGGACAGCCAGAAACACCATATATTTT. It specifies CASSEWTARNTIYF.

With respect to this clone: Different DNA sequences within this sample yield the same CDR3. The chain has TRBV18 and TRBJ2-5; TRBD2 matches at 14 bases. This CDR3 contains 15 residues. V lost 3 bases to trimming and J lost 4 bases; unmatched junction nucleotides: 1. Germline V gives CDR1 KGHSH, CDR2 LQKENI. The CDR3 region is CASSPGTSGRETQYF. In DNA, the CDR3 is TGTGCCAGCTCACCCGGGACTAGCGGGAGAGAGACCCAGTACTTC.

The DNA for the CDR3 is TGTGCCAGCAGCCAGCGCGACAGGGGAGGAGAGACCCAGTACTTC. Its translation is CASSQRDRGGETQYF. This sequence joins TRBV3-1 (or the pseudogene TRBV3-2) and TRBJ2-5, with 8 bases lining up with TRBD1. J was trimmed by 4 bases and V by 3 bases; bases with no gene match: 7. Germline values: CDR1 LGHDT, CDR2 YNNKEL (reference sequence). This CDR3 is built from 15 residues.

The V gene is TRBV19, the J gene TRBJ2-2; 9 bases line up with TRBD2. V was pared by 2 bases and J by 4 bases, with 8 bases of the junction left unmatched. The germline V gene encodes CDR1 LNHDA and CDR2 SQIVND (reference sequence). This CDR3 is built from 17 residues. The CDR3 DNA reads as TGTGCCAGTAGTATACTCGAGGCTAGCGGGACCACCGGGGAGCTGTTTTTT. Protein sequence: CASSILEASGTTGELFF.

The chain joins TRBV11-2 to TRBJ2-1; TRBD1 matches 7 bases. The V gene's germline CDR1 is SGHAT and CDR2 FQNNGV. The CDR3 has 13 amino acids. After removal of 6 bases from V and 4 bases from J, the junction contained 3 bases not matched to a gene. DNA for the CDR3: TGTGCCAGCAGGGCGACAGGGTACAATGAGCAGTTCTTC. Translation gives CASRATGYNEQFF.

This chain uses TRBV6-4 with TRBJ2-1; D perhaps matches TRBD2 (5 bases). The V and J ends lost 7 bases and 0 bases respectively, with 10 bases between them. The CDR3 is 14 amino acids. In germline, CDR1 is MRHNA, CDR2 SNTAGT. CDR3 residues: CASKYSASYNEQFF. CDR3 bases: TGTGCCAGCAAATATAGCGCCTCCTACAATGAGCAGTTCTTC.

V and J are TRBV3-1 (or the pseudogene TRBV3-2) and TRBJ1-4, with D perhaps matching TRBD1 (6 bases). Germline V CDR1 and CDR2: LGHDT, YNNKEL (reference sequence). Trimming pared 3 bases from V and 7 bases from J, leaving 15 bases between. The length of the CDR3 is 15 residues. For the CDR3, the DNA is TGTGCCAGCAGCCATAAGCGGGGGGGGCGTGAAAAACTGTTTTTT. Translated, it gives CASSHKRGGREKLFF.

This clone was seen a single time. V gene TRBV5-6 combines with J gene TRBJ2-1, with D maybe TRBD2 (6 bases). The CDR3 is made up of 15 amino acids. Trimming pared 5 bases from V and 4 bases from J, leaving 16 bases between. Per germline, CDR1 SGHDT and CDR2 YYEEEE. CDR3 amino acids: CASSSWGVPYNEQFF. The CDR3 DNA sequence: TGTGCCAGCAGTTCTTGGGGGGTTCCATACAATGAGCAGTTCTTC.

This sequence joins TRBV10-3 and TRBJ2-7, with 9 bases lining up with TRBD1. The CDR3 has 16 residues. In germline, CDR1 is ENHRY, CDR2 SYGVKD. Unmatched junction bases numbered 12, after V lost 4 bases and J lost 5 bases. This chain's CDR3 is CAISGNLGQGDHEQYF. CDR3 in DNA: TGTGCCATCAGTGGAAATCTGGGACAGGGAGACCACGAGCAGTACTTC.